The TCR beta chain under discussion was sequenced for a study of human T cells and chemical hapten exposure. At the level of the study: Small volume differences among pooled libraries mainly caused per-sample TCR yield variation.

Findings and limits, study-wide: TCRs above 1 in 1000 frequency stayed constant with DPC sensitization.

In its sample, this clonotype was seen many times. The antigen is undetermined. As for time point: healthy volunteer bleed at 6 weeks. Unfractionated whole blood was the source of the extracted total RNA. Attachment of unique molecular identifiers to individual cDNA molecules was performed in the library. TCRdb re-called the RACE reads with MiXCR, one entry per CDR3 protein. The sample contains 35,000 to 50,000 distinct CDR3 sequences, around 3.6% of which appear only once. CDR3 length equals 18 residues. With V trimmed by 1 base and J by 2 bases, 9 bases remained unmatched. The rearrangement uses TRBV23-1 and TRBJ1-5; 9 nucleotides line up with TRBD1. TRBV23-1 is noted as an ORF with a role that remains uncertain. Material for sequencing was whole blood. The receptor comes from a human donor in good health. Some clones in this sample may be carry-over from other donors' samples. The CDR3 DNA reads as TGCGCCAGCAGTCAATACGAACAGGGGGCAGACGGCAATCAGCCCCAGCATTTT. Amino acid sequence: CASSQYEQGADGNQPQHF.